This passage covers 30 T cell receptor beta chains from one sample sequenced in a study of cytomegalovirus exposure and HLA in healthy donors. In the PCR, 60 Vbeta and 13 Jbeta primers were used. Measured with immunoSEQ multiplex PCR; TCRdb has only the in-frame clones, and not every one. The sample shows about 83,000 clones, roughly 81% of them seen only once. The sequencing input was PBMCs. The receptor set was obtained from a woman in her 30s in good health and CMV-seronegative.

This sequence joins TRBV9 and TRBJ2-1, with 9 nucleotides matching TRBD2. J was trimmed by 0 bases and V by 3 bases; bases with no gene match: 10. This CDR3 spans 18 amino acids. The germline V gene encodes CDR1 SGDLS and CDR2 YYNGEE. The chain's CDR3 is CASSALPLAGTSYNEQFF. The CDR3 region has the DNA TGTGCCAGCAGCGCCCTTCCTCTAGCGGGGACCTCCTACAATGAGCAGTTCTTC.

The chain combines TRBV29-1 with TRBJ2-3, with D possibly TRBD2 on 7 matching bases. The CDR3 is made up of 15 amino acids. The ends were cut back, 6 bases at V and 0 bases at J, with 16 bases in the middle. Germline-derived CDR1 and CDR2 are SQVTM and ANQGSEA. CDR3 bases: TGCAGCGTCCTCAGCGGGACATTCAGCACAGATACGCAGTATTTT. Translated, it gives CSVLSGTFSTDTQYF.

The rearrangement uses TRBV2 and TRBJ2-3; no firm D call. The CDR3 is 12 amino acids. CDR1 SNHLY and CDR2 FYNNEI come from the germline V gene. V gave up 10 bases and J gave up 1 base, with 9 bases separating them. The CDR3 spells CANKRGTDTQYF. CDR3 coding DNA: TGTGCCAACAAACGGGGCACAGATACGCAGTATTTT.

In its sample, this clone was seen a few times. The chain employs TRBV5-1 and TRBJ2-3, with 7 positions matching TRBD2. Germline V CDR1 and CDR2: SGHRS, YFSETQ. The CDR3 consists of 16 residues. Trimming removed 5 bases from V and 2 bases from J; junction bases left unmatched: 11. The CDR3 sequence is CASRGAGVSHTDTQYF. CDR3 nucleotide sequence: TGCGCCAGCAGAGGCGCGGGAGTTTCTCACACAGATACGCAGTATTTT. Based on the CDR3 plus reference TRBV5-1 and TRBJ2-3, the full variable domain is KAGVTQTPRYLIKTRGQQVTLSCSPISGHRSVSWYQQTPGQGLQFLFEYFSETQRNKGNFPGRFSGRQFSNSRSEMNVSTLELGDSALYLCASRGAGVSHTDTQYFGPGTRLTVL.

The V call is TRBV6-1, the J call TRBJ2-7, with 8 bases aligning to TRBD1. Germline V gene data show CDR1 as MNHNS and CDR2 as SASEGT. CDR3 length: 13 amino acids. Germline trimming cut 7 bases from V and 5 bases from J; bases unmatched to any gene: 7. The CDR3 nucleotides read TGTGCCAGCAAACAGGACAGGGTGGACGAGCAGTACTTC. It translates to CASKQDRVDEQYF.

This chain links TRBV28 with TRBJ2-5, with 7 nucleotides matching TRBD1. The CDR3 contains 15 residues. The V gene's germline CDR1 is MDHEN and CDR2 SYDVKM. V lost 6 bases and J lost 2; bases outside the gene matches: 9. Written as DNA, the CDR3 is TGTGCCAGCAGCTCGACAGGGATTATACAAGAGACCCAGTACTTC. As protein: CASSSTGIIQETQYF.

This clone was counted once. The DNA for the CDR3 is TGTGCCAGCAGCGTAGAACCCACAGGGACCGGGGAGCTGTTTTTT. It encodes CASSVEPTGTGELFF. J is TRBJ2-2 and V is TRBV9; maybe TRBD1 (6 bases). Germline V gives CDR1 SGDLS, CDR2 YYNGEE. Trimming left V 0 bases short and J 5 bases short, with 11 bases between. The CDR3 runs to 15 residues.

The chain has TRBV2 and TRBJ2-5; D gene ambiguous. The CDR3 consists of 14 residues. Trimming removed 8 bases from V and 2 bases from J, with 15 bases in between. Germline CDR1 SNHLY, CDR2 FYNNEI. CDR3 DNA sequence: TGTGCCAGCTCCTATAACGGGTTTCAAGAGACCCAGTACTTC. Translated: CASSYNGFQETQYF.

This clone showed up just a few times. The rearrangement uses TRBV27 and TRBJ2-1; 7 nucleotides match TRBD2. Germline V gene sequence: CDR1 MNHEY, CDR2 SMNVEV (reference sequence). Trimming at V came to 5 bases and at J to 2 bases, leaving 9 bases not matched to a gene. The CDR3 totals 16 residues. DNA for the CDR3: TGTGCCAGCAGTCTAGGAAGGGAGGGGCCCTACAATGAGCAGTTCTTC. Translating gives CASSLGREGPYNEQFF.

The V gene is TRBV25-1, the J gene TRBJ1-1; D not resolved. Germline lookup yields CDR1 MGHDK and CDR2 SYGVNS. The CDR3 loop spans 13 amino acids. V was cut by 2 bases and J by 3 bases, with 7 bases left in between. In DNA form, the CDR3 reads TGTGCCAGCAGTGAACAGGAAGACACTGAAGCTTTCTTT. As protein: CASSEQEDTEAFF.

This rearrangement joins TRBV14 to TRBJ2-5, with 7 positions matching TRBD1. V gave up 3 bases and J gave up 2 bases; unmatched junction bases: 6. The CDR3 loop spans 15 amino acids. CDR1 and CDR2 (germline): SGHDN, FVKESK. CDR3 sequence reads: CASSQLGQNQETQYF. The CDR3 DNA sequence: TGTGCCAGCAGCCAGCTGGGACAGAATCAAGAGACCCAGTACTTC.

This rearrangement joins TRBV5-6 to TRBJ1-2; perhaps TRBD1 as D (6 bases). Trimming removed 2 bases at V and 4 bases at J, with 15 bases between. The germline V gene encodes CDR1 SGHDT and CDR2 YYEEEE. CDR3 size: 15 residues. The CDR3 DNA reads TGTGCCAGCAGCTTAAGGGGGTATCCTACCTATGGCTACACCTTC. Protein sequence: CASSLRGYPTYGYTF.

The chain couples TRBV28 to TRBJ2-7; 8 bases map to TRBD2. Germline CDR1 reads MDHEN; CDR2 reads SYDVKM. V lost 4 bases, J lost 10 bases, and 9 bases stayed unmatched. The CDR3 covers 13 residues. This CDR3 is CASSSRGGEGQYF. The CDR3 DNA follows: TGTGCCAGCAGTTCCCGGGGGGGGGAAGGACAGTACTTC. Full variable domain (rest looked up from reference TRBV28 and TRBJ2-7): DVKVTQSSRYLVKRTGEKVFLECVQDMDHENMFWYRQDPGLGLRLIYFSYDVKMKEKGDIPEGYSVSREKKERFSLILESASTNQTSMYLCASSSRGGEGQYFGPGTRLTVT.

This clone was detected only a few times. V and J are TRBV7-9 and TRBJ2-7, with a tentative D call TRBD1 (5 bases). This CDR3 has 12 amino acids. CDR1 SEHNR and CDR2 FQNEAQ come from the germline V gene (reference sequence). Trimming removed 5 bases at V and 6 bases at J, with 11 bases between. The CDR3 loop reads CASSEDKLEQYF. CDR3 nucleotide sequence: TGTGCCAGCAGCGAGGACAAACTCGAGCAGTACTTC. Full variable domain (remainder filled in from reference TRBV7-9 and TRBJ2-7): DTGVSQNPRHKITKRGQNVTFRCDPISEHNRLYWYRQTLGQGPEFLTYFQNEAQLEKSRLLSDRFSAERPKGSFSTLEIQRTEQGDSAMYLCASSEDKLEQYFGPGTRLTVT.

V is TRBV2 and J is TRBJ2-3; D unresolved. V lost 6 bases and J lost 1, with 14 bases in between. In germline, CDR1 is SNHLY, CDR2 FYNNEI. The CDR3 covers 15 residues. In DNA, the CDR3 is TGTGCCAGCAGCGCTACCGCAATAGGCACAGATACGCAGTATTTT. It specifies CASSATAIGTDTQYF.

The rearrangement links TRBV28 to TRBJ1-2, with D tentatively TRBD1 (5 bases). Germline-derived CDR1 and CDR2 are MDHEN and SYDVKM. V was clipped by 5 bases and J by 4 bases, with 14 bases between them. The CDR3 is made up of 14 amino acids. The CDR3 spells CASSRQSEGYGYTF. The CDR3 DNA follows: TGTGCCAGCAGTCGACAGTCCGAAGGCTATGGCTACACCTTC.

The rearrangement links TRBV20-1 to TRBJ2-1; D is perhaps TRBD2 (6 bases). With 4 bases removed from V and 9 bases from J, the gap between germline ends came to 10 bases. The CDR3 consists of 11 residues. The V gene's germline CDR1 is DFQATT and CDR2 SNEGSKA (reference sequence). The CDR3 sequence: CSAKRGTEQFF. CDR3 coding DNA: TGCAGTGCTAAACGCGGGACTGAGCAGTTCTTC.

This clone occurred once. This sequence joins TRBV25-1 and TRBJ1-1; 7 nucleotides match TRBD1. J lost 6 bases, V lost 4 bases, and 5 bases had no gene match. The CDR3 length is 13 residues. Germline assignment: CDR1 MGHDK and CDR2 SYGVNS. CDR3 protein: CASSAITGAEAFF. Written as DNA, the CDR3 is TGTGCCAGCAGTGCCATCACAGGGGCTGAAGCTTTCTTT.

V is TRBV30 and J is TRBJ2-1; 8 bases line up with TRBD2. The germline CDR1 and CDR2 sequences are GTSNPN and SVGIG (reference sequence). The CDR3 runs 13 residues. Trimming took 3 bases from V and 7 from J; bases not matched to a gene: 5. The CDR3 loop is CAWSLGLVNEQFF. CDR3 DNA: TGTGCCTGGAGCTTGGGACTAGTTAATGAGCAGTTCTTC.

The chain combines TRBV6-5 with TRBJ1-5, with D perhaps TRBD1 (6 bases). The CDR3 has 15 amino acids. V lost 0 bases, J lost 3 bases, and 9 bases lay in between. Germline V CDR1 and CDR2: MNHEY, SVGAGI. For the CDR3, the DNA is TGTGCCAGCAGTTACTCAGGGGGTGACAATCAGCCCCAGCATTTT. As protein: CASSYSGGDNQPQHF.

The V call is TRBV15, the J call TRBJ2-7; D possibly corresponds to TRBD1 (5 bases). Trimming took 0 bases from V and 2 from J, leaving 11 bases between them. The CDR3 covers 15 residues. In germline, CDR1 is LNHNV, CDR2 YYDKDF (reference sequence). The CDR3 protein is CATSREVTETYEQYF. DNA for the CDR3: TGTGCCACCAGCAGAGAGGTGACAGAAACCTACGAGCAGTACTTC.

The chain uses TRBV7-9 and TRBJ2-3; tentative D call: TRBD1 (5 bases). Trimming took 1 base from V and 2 from J, leaving 7 bases between them. The length of the CDR3 is 14 residues. Germline CDR1 is SEHNR and CDR2 is FQNEAQ (reference sequence). Here the CDR3 reads CASSLEQATDTQYF. The CDR3, as DNA: TGTGCCAGCAGCTTAGAACAGGCCACAGATACGCAGTATTTT.

Comments on this clone: A read error may account for a junction end that differs from germline. V is TRBV7-7 and J is TRBJ2-1; TRBD2 agrees at 14 bases. Germline V gene sequence: CDR1 SSHAT, CDR2 FNYEAQ (reference sequence). The CDR3 extends over 17 amino acids. CDR3 nucleotide sequence: TGTGCTAGCAGCTTAGGGACTAGCGGGAGCTCCTACAATGAGCAGTTCTTC. It encodes CASSLGTSGSSYNEQFF.

This sequence joins TRBV29-1 and TRBJ1-2; TRBD1 agrees at 9 bases. Germline lookup yields CDR1 SQVTM and CDR2 ANQGSEA. V dropped 2 bases and J dropped 11; count of bases not matched to a gene: 9. The CDR3 spans 13 residues. CDR3 sequence (DNA): TGCAGCGTTGAAATCTCACCGGGACAGGGTTACACCTTC. This codes for CSVEISPGQGYTF.

The chain couples TRBV29-1 to TRBJ2-7, with 9 bases identical to TRBD2. The CDR3 covers 13 residues. Trimming took 4 bases from V and 2 from J; bases not matched to a gene: 3. From germline, CDR1 is SQVTM and CDR2 ANQGSEA. The CDR3 loop is CSVGLAGPYEQYF. The CDR3 DNA is TGCAGCGTTGGGCTAGCGGGGCCCTACGAGCAGTACTTC.

The chain uses TRBV6-4 and TRBJ1-2; D ambiguous. From germline, CDR1 is MRHNA and CDR2 SNTAGT. The CDR3 has 15 residues. V lost 2 bases to trimming and J lost 7 bases, with 17 bases between them. DNA for the CDR3: TGTGCCAGCAGTGACAACCAAAACTTTGGTCCTGGCTACACCTTC. It yields the protein CASSDNQNFGPGYTF.

This clone was picked up one time. CDR3 nucleotides: TGTGCCAGCAGCCCACGGACTAGCGGGCCTAGCACAGATACGCAGTATTTT. Protein: CASSPRTSGPSTDTQYF. V and J are TRBV7-9 and TRBJ2-3; 11 nucleotides agree with TRBD2. V dropped 5 bases and J dropped 0; count of bases not matched to a gene: 7. The CDR3 spans 17 residues. Germline assignment: CDR1 SEHNR and CDR2 FQNEAQ (reference sequence).

The chain has TRBV5-4 and TRBJ2-5; no firm D call. The V gene lost 5 bases and the J gene lost 1 base, with 12 bases spanning the gap. The CDR3 covers 14 residues. Germline V CDR1 and CDR2: SGHNT, YYREEE (reference sequence). CDR3 in DNA: TGTGCCAGCAGTATGGTCACAGCCCAAGAGACCCAGTACTTC. It translates to CASSMVTAQETQYF.

This clone was counted between two and nine times. The chain has TRBV19 and TRBJ2-2; TRBD2 matches at 9 bases. J lost 0 bases, V lost 7 bases, and 9 bases had no gene match. CDR1 is LNHDA, CDR2 SQIVND, per germline (reference sequence). The CDR3 totals 17 residues. The CDR3 bases are TGTGCCAGTAATGGAGGTAGCGGGAGAGCGAACACCGGGGAGCTGTTTTTT. Protein product: CASNGGSGRANTGELFF.

This chain uses TRBV7-3 with TRBJ2-2, with TRBD2 identical over 13 bases. This CDR3 region has 16 residues. The trim removed 5 bases at V and 5 bases at J, leaving 5 bases unmatched. Germline loops: CDR1 SGHTA, CDR2 FQGTGA. In DNA form, the CDR3 reads TGTGCCAGCAGCAAACTGGGACTAGCGGGAACCGGGGAGCTGTTTTTT. Protein product: CASSKLGLAGTGELFF. Full variable domain (outside the CDR3, taken from reference TRBV7-3 and TRBJ2-2): GAGVSQTPSNKVTEKGKYVELRCDPISGHTALYWYRQSLGQGPEFLIYFQGTGAADDSGLPNDRFFAVRPEGSVSTLKIQRTERGDSAVYLCASSKLGLAGTGELFFGEGSRLTVL.